This entry features one T cell receptor (beta chain) sequence. The antigen remains undetermined. Germline CDR1 reads SGHTA; CDR2 reads FQGNSA. Trimming cost V 0 bases and J 7 bases, with 12 bases left between them. The CDR3 spans 15 residues. The sample comes from a study of Tregs in tolerant kidney transplant recipients. Background on the study: Related graft donors supplied nonmyeloablative bone marrow transplants, and mixed chimerism was transient.

The protocol was immunoSEQ multiplex PCR, while the TCRdb copy is restricted to in-frame clones and leaves out a portion. This sample yields about 87,000 clones, of which 80% to 95% are seen a single time; approximately 0.5% belongs to the top ten. Notes on the study in general: The small number of patients limits these findings pending further validation.

The sequences come from CD4+ T cells from blood, collected before the transplant. This chain uses TRBV7-2 with TRBJ1-4, with D uncertain. This TCR was sampled from a human donor who received a combined kidney and bone marrow transplant. The CDR3 region is CASSLAVGHGEKLFF. CDR3 bases: TGTGCCAGCAGCTTAGCTGTGGGCCACGGTGAAAAACTGTTTTTT.